The rows below give T cell receptor beta chains drawn from one sample of a study of cytomegalovirus exposure and HLA in healthy donors. Method: immunoSEQ multiplex PCR; TCRdb's copy keeps in-frame clones and lacks some. The sample carries hundreds of thousands of clones, roughly four fifths recorded once. Sequences were obtained from PBMCs. The receptor source for this set is a woman between 35 and 50 years old in good health and CMV-seronegative. Both conserved end residues are part of each CDR3. A D gene is named only where the DNA matches it firmly. Only part of the rows carry a size: once, few, many, or a class if the clone is expanded.

V	J	D	size	DNA	CDR3
TRBV5-5	TRBJ1-1	TRBD1	.	TGTGCCAGCAGCGTCAGACAGGGAAGGGACACTGAAGCTTTCTTT	CASSVRQGRDTEAFF
TRBV9	TRBJ1-4	.	.	TGTGCCAGCAGCGCCATTTGGGGAGGGGAGATGTTTTTT	CASSAIWGGEMFF
TRBV28	TRBJ2-7	.	.	TGTGCCAGCAGTTTGAGGAACACCGCTTTGGTACCCTACGAGCAGTACTTC	CASSLRNTALVPYEQYF
TRBV28	TRBJ2-7	TRBD1	.	TGTGCCAGCAGTCAAGACAGGGGGCAGTACTTC	CASSQDRGQYF
TRBV30	TRBJ2-5	TRBD2	.	TGTGCCTGGAGTGTACTCGGGGGGGCTGAGACCCAGTACTTC	CAWSVLGGAETQYF
TRBV10-3	TRBJ1-4	.	.	TGTGCCATCAGTCGGGACTTGAATGAAAAACTGTTTTTT	CAISRDLNEKLFF
TRBV7-9	TRBJ2-1	TRBD2	.	TGTGCCAGCAGCATGGGACTAGCGGGGGGGCACAATGAGCAGTTCTTC	CASSMGLAGGHNEQFF
TRBV6-1	TRBJ1-2	.	once	TGTGCCAGCAGTGAAGCTAAGGGACAAGCTAACTATGGCTACACCTTC	CASSEAKGQANYGYTF
TRBV4-3	TRBJ2-7	.	.	TGCGCCAGCAGCCAAGAAGGCGGGGAGCCCTACGAGCAGTACTTC	CASSQEGGEPYEQYF
TRBV18	TRBJ2-2	.	.	TGTGCCAGCTCACCCGCGGTTGAGGAGCTGTTTTTT	CASSPAVEELFF
TRBV7-2	TRBJ1-3	.	few	TGTGCCAGCAGCCGCGGGGGAAACACCATATATTTT	CASSRGGNTIYF
TRBV9	TRBJ1-1	TRBD1	.	TGTGCCAGCAGGTCAGGGGGCCAGGCTTTCTTT	CASRSGGQAFF
TRBV7-2	TRBJ2-1	TRBD1	.	TGTGCCAGCAGCTTGACAGGGTCCTCCTACAATGAGCAGTTCTTC	CASSLTGSSYNEQFF
TRBV19	TRBJ2-3	TRBD1	.	TGTGCCAGTAAGGGACAGCCGGTAATAACAGATACGCAGTATTTT	CASKGQPVITDTQYF
TRBV5-1	TRBJ2-6	.	.	TGCGCCAGCAGACCGCAGGGTCTTCCTGGGGCCAACGTCCTGACTTTC	CASRPQGLPGANVLTF
TRBV15	TRBJ1-5	.	.	TGTGCCACCAGCAGAGAAGCGGGACCCAATCAGCCCCAGCATTTT	CATSREAGPNQPQHF
TRBV28	TRBJ1-1	.	.	TGTGCCAGCCTCACCAGGCAGGGCGAAGCTTTCTTT	CASLTRQGEAFF
TRBV4-1	TRBJ1-2	.	.	TGCGCCAGCAGCCAAGATCCCCGGCCCGGCACTACCTATGGCTACACCTTC	CASSQDPRPGTTYGYTF
TRBV7-2	TRBJ2-3	.	few	TGTGCCAGCAGCTTAGGCGACAGTCACACAGATACGCAGTATTTT	CASSLGDSHTDTQYF
TRBV28	TRBJ2-3	.	.	TGTGCCAGCAATCGACAGGAGGCAAGGGGCGCAGATACGCAGTATTTT	CASNRQEARGADTQYF
TRBV5-4	TRBJ1-2	.	.	TGTGCCAGCAGCTTAGCATTAGCTAACTATGGCTACACCTTC	CASSLALANYGYTF
TRBV6-5	TRBJ1-3	.	once	TGTGCCAGCAGTTTCAGGGGCTCTGGAAACACCATATATTTT	CASSFRGSGNTIYF
TRBV5-1	TRBJ2-5	TRBD1	.	TGCGCCAGCAGCTTGAGCCAGGGGGCACGGGAGACCCAGTACTTC	CASSLSQGARETQYF
TRBV4-2	TRBJ2-2	TRBD2	.	TGTGCCAGCAGCCAAGATCTCGGGGGGGCCGGGGAGCTGTTTTTT	CASSQDLGGAGELFF
TRBV4-1	TRBJ1-4	.	.	TGCGCCAGCAGCCAATGGCAGACGGGTGAAAAACTGTTTTTT	CASSQWQTGEKLFF
TRBV2	TRBJ1-4	TRBD1	.	TGTGCCAGCAGTGAGGGACCCGGGACAGGAGGCGGGGAAAAACTGTTTTTT	CASSEGPGTGGGEKLFF
TRBV30	TRBJ1-1	TRBD1	.	TGTGCCTGGAGCCGTAACAGGGGCTATATCACTGAAGCTTTCTTT	CAWSRNRGYITEAFF
TRBV4-3	TRBJ2-5	.	.	TGCGCCAGCAGCCTAAAATTGGGGGCAGGGGAGACCCAGTACTTC	CASSLKLGAGETQYF
TRBV11-3	TRBJ1-1	.	.	TGTGCCAGCAGCCGACACGCTGAAGCTTTCTTT	CASSRHAEAFF
TRBV7-9	TRBJ1-1	.	.	TGTGCCAGCAGATTGGGAACCGACAGGGAAGCTTTCTTT	CASRLGTDREAFF
TRBV5-1	TRBJ2-3	.	.	TGCGCCAGCAGCTTTTTACAGGGTGCAGATACGCAGTATTTT	CASSFLQGADTQYF
TRBV5-1	TRBJ2-2	TRBD2	.	TGCGCCAGCAACTCCGGACTAGCGGGGGGGCTCACCGGGGAGCTGTTTTTT	CASNSGLAGGLTGELFF
TRBV11-3	TRBJ1-1	.	.	TGTGCCAGCAGCTTTAGAGTTACGAACACTGAAGCTTTCTTT	CASSFRVTNTEAFF
TRBV2	TRBJ1-6	TRBD1	.	TGTGCCAGCAGTGAGCGACAGGGTCGACAGGGTTCACCCCTCCACTTT	CASSERQGRQGSPLHF
TRBV18	TRBJ2-4	.	.	TGTGCCAGCTCACCCCGGCAGGGAGGAAACATTCAGTACTTC	CASSPRQGGNIQYF
TRBV6-5	TRBJ2-7	TRBD1	.	TGTGCCAGCAGCGACCGGACAGGGGACTACGAGCAGTACTTC	CASSDRTGDYEQYF
TRBV18	TRBJ1-2	.	.	TGTGCCAGCTCACCAAGGAAGGGGGAGCGTCGGGGCTACACCTTC	CASSPRKGERRGYTF
TRBV11-2	TRBJ2-3	.	.	TGTGCCAGCAGCTTAGCTCCTGGCACAGATACGCAGTATTTT	CASSLAPGTDTQYF
TRBV29-1	TRBJ1-6	.	.	TGCAGCGTTAAACACAGGGACATATGGTCACCCCTCCACTTT	CSVKHRDIWSPLHF
TRBV15	TRBJ1-1	.	.	TGTGCCACCAGCAGAGATTCGGCAGGGAACACTGAAGCTTTCTTT	CATSRDSAGNTEAFF
TRBV6-5	TRBJ1-3	TRBD1	few	TGTGCCAGCAGCCCAACAGGGGAAGCAGGAAACACCATATATTTT	CASSPTGEAGNTIYF
TRBV4-2	TRBJ1-1	.	once	TGTGCCAGCAGCCAAGAGGTGGGCAGGGAAGAAGCTTTCTTT	CASSQEVGREEAFF
TRBV5-1	TRBJ2-3	TRBD1	.	TGCGCCAGCGGTGCCGGGACAGGGACCGCAGATACGCAGTATTTT	CASGAGTGTADTQYF
TRBV9	TRBJ2-2	.	.	TGTGCCAGCAGCGTAGGGCCCAGGAACACCGGGGAGCTGTTTTTT	CASSVGPRNTGELFF
TRBV30	TRBJ1-1	.	.	TGTGCCTGGAGTTACCAGGGTGGGACTGAAGCTTTCTTT	CAWSYQGGTEAFF
TRBV27	TRBJ1-2	.	few	TGTGCCAGCAGTTTGGGAGGGGGGAACTATGGCTACACCTTC	CASSLGGGNYGYTF
TRBV15	TRBJ2-7	.	.	TGTGCCACCAGCAGAGATATCCCCTACGAGCAGTACTTC	CATSRDIPYEQYF
TRBV19	TRBJ1-5	TRBD1	once	TGTGCCAGTAGTATTGCCCCCGGACAGGGAGGGCAGCCCCAGCATTTT	CASSIAPGQGGQPQHF
TRBV2	TRBJ1-4	TRBD1	.	TGTGCCAGCAGCCCCCAGGGGGCTATCGGACTGTTTTTT	CASSPQGAIGLFF
TRBV11-2	TRBJ2-5	.	.	TGTGCCAGCACCTCATTACAGGGTCCTCAAGAGACCCAGTACTTC	CASTSLQGPQETQYF
TRBV30	TRBJ1-2	.	.	TGTGCCTGGAGACAGGGCACTAATCGCTACCCCTTC	CAWRQGTNRYPF
TRBV19	TRBJ1-4	.	.	TGTGCCAGTACTCCCTCGGATTGGAGTGAAAAACTGTTTTTT	CASTPSDWSEKLFF
TRBV18	TRBJ2-3	TRBD2	.	TGTGCCAGCTCACCACGTGGGACTAGCGGAACAGATACGCAGTATTTT	CASSPRGTSGTDTQYF
TRBV10-3	TRBJ2-3	.	.	TGTGCCATCAGTGAGACAGGGCACACAGATACGCAGTATTTT	CAISETGHTDTQYF
TRBV4-3	TRBJ1-1	.	few	TGCGCCAGCAGCCAAGCACCAGGGATGGGCACTGAAGCTTTCTTT	CASSQAPGMGTEAFF